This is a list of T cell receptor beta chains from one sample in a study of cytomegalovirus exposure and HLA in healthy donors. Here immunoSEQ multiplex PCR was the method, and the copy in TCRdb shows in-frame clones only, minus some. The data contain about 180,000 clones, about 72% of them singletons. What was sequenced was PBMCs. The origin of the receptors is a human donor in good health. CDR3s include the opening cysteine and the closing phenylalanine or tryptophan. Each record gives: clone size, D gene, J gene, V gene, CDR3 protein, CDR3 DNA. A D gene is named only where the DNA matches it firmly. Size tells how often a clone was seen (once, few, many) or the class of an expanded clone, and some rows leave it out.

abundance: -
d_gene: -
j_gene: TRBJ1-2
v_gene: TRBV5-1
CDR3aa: CASNEGFGYYGYTF
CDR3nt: TGCGCCAGCAATGAGGGTTTCGGCTACTATGGCTACACCTTC

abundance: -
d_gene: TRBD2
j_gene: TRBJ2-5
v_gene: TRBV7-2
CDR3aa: CASSPRGGGETQYF
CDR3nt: TGTGCCAGTAGCCCTCGGGGGGGCGGGGAGACCCAGTACTTC

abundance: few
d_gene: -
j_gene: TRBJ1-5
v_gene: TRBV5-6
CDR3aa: CASTLGSRDNQPQHF
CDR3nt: TGTGCCAGCACCCTCGGGTCCAGGGACAATCAGCCCCAGCATTTT

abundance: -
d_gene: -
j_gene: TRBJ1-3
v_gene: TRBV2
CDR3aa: CASSRTVSGNTIYF
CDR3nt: TGTGCCAGCAGTAGGACTGTCTCTGGAAACACCATATATTTT

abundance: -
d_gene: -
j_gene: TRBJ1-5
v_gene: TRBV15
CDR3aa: CATSRDGGAGQPQHF
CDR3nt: TGTGCCACCAGCAGAGATGGGGGGGCGGGGCAGCCCCAGCATTTT

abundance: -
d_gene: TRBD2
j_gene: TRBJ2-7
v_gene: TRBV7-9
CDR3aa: CASSPVGGLYYEQYF
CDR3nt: TGTGCCAGCAGCCCCGTCGGGGGGTTATACTACGAGCAGTACTTC

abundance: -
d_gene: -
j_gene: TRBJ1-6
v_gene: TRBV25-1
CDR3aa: CASSDWAGNSPLHF
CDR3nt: TGTGCCAGCAGTGATTGGGCGGGTAATTCACCCCTCCACTTT

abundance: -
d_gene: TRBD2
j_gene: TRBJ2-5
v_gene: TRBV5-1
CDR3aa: CASSLAGGGVREETQYF
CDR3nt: TGCGCCAGCAGCTTGGCCGGGGGGGGCGTCCGTGAAGAGACCCAGTACTTC

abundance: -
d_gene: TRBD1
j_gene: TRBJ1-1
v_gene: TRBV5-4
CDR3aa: CASSLRQGDTEAFF
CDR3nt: TGTGCCAGCAGCCTGAGACAGGGTGACACTGAAGCTTTCTTT

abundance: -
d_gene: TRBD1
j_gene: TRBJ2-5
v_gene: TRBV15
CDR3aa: CATSDRDRVMREQYF
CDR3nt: TGTGCCACCAGCGACCGGGACAGGGTGATGCGAGAGCAGTACTTC

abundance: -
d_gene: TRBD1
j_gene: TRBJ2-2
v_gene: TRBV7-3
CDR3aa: CASSSRQGDTGELFF
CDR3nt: TGTGCCAGCAGCTCCCGACAGGGCGACACCGGGGAGCTGTTTTTT

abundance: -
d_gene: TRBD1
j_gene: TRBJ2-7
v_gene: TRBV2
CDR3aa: CASSRSGTGDAYEQYF
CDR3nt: TGTGCCAGCAGCCGATCCGGGACAGGGGATGCATACGAGCAGTACTTC

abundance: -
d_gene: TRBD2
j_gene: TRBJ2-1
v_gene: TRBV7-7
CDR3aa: CASSQQPGLAGVSEQFF
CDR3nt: TGTGCTAGCAGCCAACAGCCGGGACTAGCGGGGGTGAGTGAGCAGTTCTTC

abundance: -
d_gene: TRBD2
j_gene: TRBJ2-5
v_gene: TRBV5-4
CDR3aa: CASKDGGGLPGEQYF
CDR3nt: TGTGCCAGCAAAGACGGGGGGGGACTCCCGGGGGAGCAGTACTTC

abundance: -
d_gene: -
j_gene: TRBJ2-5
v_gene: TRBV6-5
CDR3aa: CASSYASRETQYF
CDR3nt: TGTGCCAGCAGTTACGCTAGTAGGGAGACCCAGTACTTC

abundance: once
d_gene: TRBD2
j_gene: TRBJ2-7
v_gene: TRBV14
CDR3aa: CASSHSGGYEQYF
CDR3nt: TGTGCCAGCAGCCATTCGGGGGGTTACGAGCAGTACTTC

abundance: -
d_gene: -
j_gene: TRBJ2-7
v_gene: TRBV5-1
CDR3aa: CASSLGGRNSYEQYF
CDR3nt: TGCGCCAGCAGCTTGGGGGGGCGCAACTCCTACGAGCAGTACTTC